This TCR beta chain derives from a study of blood T cells in healthy people across ages. This clonotype has a handful of counts. Its antigen remains unknown. Study-wide findings and caveats: Getting older went along with TCR beta diversity per million T cells dropping roughly linearly. Diversity was higher, and naive CD4+ cells more numerous, in long-lived donors than in aged donors.

PCR was performed a second time for about 6 to 11 cycles using a sample-barcoded 5' primer and a J-beta primer mix. The template-switch adaptor was a 5' adaptor with 12 random nucleotides. It tagged each cDNA molecule. TCRdb reanalysed the 5' RACE reads using MiXCR and keeps one entry per CDR3 protein. The table records 710,000 or so distinct CDR3 sequences, 22% of them present only once. CDR1 is SQVTM, CDR2 ANQGSEA, per germline. CDR3 length equals 12 residues. V lost 5 bases and J 10 bases, leaving 15 bases between the germline ends. With each sample, at least 6 micrograms of total RNA were extracted.

The material sequenced was blood. This chain links TRBV29-1 with TRBJ2-1; tentatively, D is TRBD2 (6 bases). The TCR sequence derives from a man aged 65-85 years in good health. The CDR3 DNA reads as TGCAGCGTTCTAGAGCTAGCGTCGGAGCAGTTCTTC. Translation: CSVLELASEQFF.